This T cell receptor (beta chain) is from a study of blood T cell repertoires in COVID-19. Overall study: Specimens from acute and convalescent COVID-19 originated in the United States, Italy and Spain. T cells, B-cell-depleted T cells, or PBMCs provided the cDNA or gDNA that served as material.

The CDR3 spans 12 residues. Germline trimming cut 8 bases from V and 0 bases from J; bases unmatched to any gene: 1. Germline assignment: CDR1 MNHEY and CDR2 SMNVEV (reference sequence). As for this clone: Other nucleotide sequences from this sample produce the same CDR3.

The method was immunoSEQ multiplex PCR; TCRdb's version includes in-frame clones alone and lacks a portion of them. The repertoire includes under 350,000 clones, 85% to 90% of them detected once, and 1.8% sits in the top ten. Enrolment of Seattle patients took place during active infection, and they were followed longitudinally. This chain links TRBV27 with TRBJ2-7; TRBD2 aligns across 7 bases. Input material: peripheral blood. The sequence came from a young woman with COVID-19, enrolled during active disease. The DNA for the CDR3 is TGTGCCAGCGGCGGGAGCTCCTACGAGCAGTACTTC. It specifies CASGGSSYEQYF.